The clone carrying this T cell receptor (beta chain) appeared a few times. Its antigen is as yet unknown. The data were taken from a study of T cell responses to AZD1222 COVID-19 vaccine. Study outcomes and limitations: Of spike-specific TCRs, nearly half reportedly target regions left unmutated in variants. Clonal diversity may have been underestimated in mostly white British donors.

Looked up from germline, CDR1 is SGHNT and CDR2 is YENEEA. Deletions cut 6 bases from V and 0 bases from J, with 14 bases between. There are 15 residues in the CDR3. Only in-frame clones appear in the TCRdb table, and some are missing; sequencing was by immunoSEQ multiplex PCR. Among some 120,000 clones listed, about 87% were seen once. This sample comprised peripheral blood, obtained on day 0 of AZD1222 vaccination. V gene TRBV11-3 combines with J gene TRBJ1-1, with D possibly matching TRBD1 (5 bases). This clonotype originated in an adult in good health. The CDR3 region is CASRGDVGMNTEAFF. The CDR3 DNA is TGTGCCAGCAGGGGGGATGTGGGGATGAACACTGAAGCTTTCTTT.